A selection of T cell receptor beta chains follows, all from one sample in a study of blood T cell repertoires in COVID-19. Some clones are missing from TCRdb's copy, which holds only in-frame ones; the method was immunoSEQ multiplex PCR. The profile shows 250,000 to 300,000 clones, about nine tenths of them singletons. The sequenced sample was peripheral blood. The receptors come from a man aged 50 to 60 with acute or convalescent COVID-19. Both conserved end residues are part of each CDR3. Each record gives: V gene, D gene, J gene, clone size, CDR3 protein, CDR3 DNA. The D gene is left open where the match is weak. Clone size is given for some rows only: seen once, a few or many times, or a class if the clone is expanded.

v_gene: TRBV30; d_gene: TRBD1; j_gene: TRBJ1-2; abundance: -; CDR3aa: CAWSVNRGDSGYTF; CDR3nt: TGTGCCTGGAGTGTAAACAGGGGGGACTCTGGCTACACCTTC
v_gene: TRBV5-1; d_gene: -; j_gene: TRBJ1-2; abundance: -; CDR3aa: CASSLRGFNGYTF; CDR3nt: TGCGCCAGCAGCTTGCGGGGATTCAATGGCTACACCTTC
v_gene: TRBV5-1; d_gene: -; j_gene: TRBJ2-7; abundance: -; CDR3aa: CASRETGVYEQYF; CDR3nt: TGCGCCAGCAGGGAGACGGGGGTCTACGAGCAGTACTTC
v_gene: TRBV27; d_gene: -; j_gene: TRBJ2-6; abundance: -; CDR3aa: CASRSKGRGSGANVLTF; CDR3nt: TGTGCCAGCAGATCCAAGGGGCGCGGTTCTGGGGCCAACGTCCTGACTTTC
v_gene: TRBV10-3; d_gene: -; j_gene: TRBJ2-5; abundance: -; CDR3aa: CAISEGGTQYF; CDR3nt: TGTGCCATCAGTGAAGGGGGGACCCAGTACTTC
v_gene: TRBV13; d_gene: -; j_gene: TRBJ2-3; abundance: -; CDR3aa: CASSSLGRHTQYF; CDR3nt: TGTGCCAGCAGCTCCCTTGGGAGGCATACGCAGTATTTT
v_gene: TRBV7-8; d_gene: -; j_gene: TRBJ2-7; abundance: -; CDR3aa: CASSKEAIYEQYF; CDR3nt: TGTGCCAGCAGCAAAGAGGCTATCTACGAGCAGTACTTC
v_gene: TRBV5-1; d_gene: TRBD1; j_gene: TRBJ2-2; abundance: few; CDR3aa: CASSPRTGYTGELFF; CDR3nt: TGCGCCAGCAGCCCTCGGACAGGGTACACCGGGGAGCTGTTTTTT
v_gene: TRBV19; d_gene: -; j_gene: TRBJ2-7; abundance: -; CDR3aa: CASSIEATEEDEQYF; CDR3nt: TGTGCCAGTAGTATTGAGGCGACAGAAGAGGACGAGCAGTACTTC
v_gene: TRBV3-1/TRBV3-2; d_gene: -; j_gene: TRBJ1-2; abundance: -; CDR3aa: CASSQGVGVYGYTF; CDR3nt: TGTGCCAGCAGCCAAGGGGTAGGGGTCTATGGCTACACCTTC
v_gene: TRBV6-6; d_gene: TRBD1; j_gene: TRBJ1-5; abundance: -; CDR3aa: CASTHRDRGNQPQHF; CDR3nt: TGTGCCAGCACCCACCGGGACAGAGGCAATCAGCCCCAGCATTTT
v_gene: TRBV3-1/TRBV3-2; d_gene: -; j_gene: TRBJ2-7; abundance: few; CDR3aa: CASSQSVNGEQYF; CDR3nt: TGTGCCAGCAGCCAAAGTGTTAACGGGGAGCAGTACTTC
v_gene: TRBV3-1/TRBV3-2; d_gene: TRBD1; j_gene: TRBJ2-7; abundance: -; CDR3aa: CASSQRGDDRDYEQYF; CDR3nt: TGTGCCAGCAGCCAAAGGGGTGACGACAGGGACTACGAGCAGTACTTC
v_gene: TRBV18; d_gene: TRBD1; j_gene: TRBJ2-7; abundance: -; CDR3aa: CASSPGQGSYEQYF; CDR3nt: TGTGCCAGCTCGCCGGGACAGGGGTCCTACGAGCAGTACTTC
v_gene: TRBV9; d_gene: TRBD1; j_gene: TRBJ1-1; abundance: -; CDR3aa: CASSVTGQGLITEAFF; CDR3nt: TGTGCCAGCAGCGTAACGGGACAGGGGTTGATCACTGAAGCTTTCTTT
v_gene: TRBV11-2; d_gene: -; j_gene: TRBJ1-1; abundance: -; CDR3aa: CASSLDEVNTEAFF; CDR3nt: TGTGCCAGCAGCTTAGATGAGGTGAACACTGAAGCTTTCTTT
v_gene: TRBV5-1; d_gene: TRBD1; j_gene: TRBJ2-7; abundance: -; CDR3aa: CASRQGASEQYF; CDR3nt: TGCGCCAGCAGACAGGGGGCTTCCGAGCAGTACTTC
v_gene: TRBV15; d_gene: -; j_gene: TRBJ2-3; abundance: once; CDR3aa: CATSRVPEGGTDTQYF; CDR3nt: TGTGCCACCAGCAGAGTTCCCGAGGGCGGGACAGATACGCAGTATTTT